This is a list of T cell receptor beta chains from one sample in a study of T cells in Graves' hyperthyroidism and ophthalmopathy. Using its own MiXCR run on the multiplex PCR reads, TCRdb lists one record per CDR3 protein. Among fewer than 650,000 distinct CDR3 sequences listed, about 14% were seen once. Sequencing was carried out using blood. These receptors were obtained from a woman aged 40-49 years with Graves' ophthalmopathy. Both conserved end residues are part of each CDR3. The order of the fields is D gene, CDR3 length, J gene, V gene, clone size, CDR3 protein, CDR3 DNA. A D gene is named only where the DNA matches it firmly. Where a row states a size, it is once, few, many or the class of an expanded clone; other rows omit it.

d_gene: NA
len: 14
j_gene: TRBJ2-7
v_gene: TRBV2
abundance: many
CDR3aa: CASSLRDQSYEQYF
CDR3nt: TGTGCCAGCAGCCTCCGGGACCAGAGCTACGAGCAGTACTTC

d_gene: TRBD1
len: 14
j_gene: TRBJ1-1
v_gene: TRBV6-1
abundance: many
CDR3aa: CASSPDRVSTEAFF
CDR3nt: TGTGCCAGCAGTCCGGACAGGGTGTCCACTGAAGCTTTCTTT

d_gene: NA
len: 14
j_gene: TRBJ2-7
v_gene: TRBV29-1
abundance: few
CDR3aa: CSVTPPGDLYEQYF
CDR3nt: TGCAGCGTTACACCCCCGGGGGATCTATACGAGCAGTACTTC

d_gene: NA
len: 11
j_gene: TRBJ2-7
v_gene: TRBV20-1
abundance: many
CDR3aa: CSARDRREQYF
CDR3nt: TGCAGTGCTAGAGATCGTCGCGAGCAGTACTTC

d_gene: NA
len: 13
j_gene: TRBJ2-5
v_gene: TRBV6-2/TRBV6-3
abundance: few
CDR3aa: CASRDSTQETQYF
CDR3nt: TGTGCCAGCCGAGACAGCACCCAAGAGACCCAGTACTTC

d_gene: NA
len: 16
j_gene: TRBJ1-5
v_gene: TRBV20-1
abundance: many
CDR3aa: CSARGSWGASNQPQHF
CDR3nt: TGCAGTGCTAGGGGGAGTTGGGGGGCGAGCAATCAGCCCCAGCATTTT

d_gene: NA
len: 12
j_gene: TRBJ1-5
v_gene: TRBV30
abundance: many
CDR3aa: CAWTREGQPQHF
CDR3nt: TGTGCCTGGACTAGGGAAGGCCAGCCCCAGCATTTT

d_gene: NA
len: 15
j_gene: TRBJ1-5
v_gene: TRBV6-2/TRBV6-3
abundance: many
CDR3aa: CASMRYGGDYQPQHF
CDR3nt: TGTGCCAGTATGCGATACGGGGGAGACTATCAGCCCCAGCATTTT

d_gene: NA
len: 16
j_gene: TRBJ1-1
v_gene: TRBV12-3/TRBV12-4
abundance: few
CDR3aa: CASRQIPLGGNTEAFF
CDR3nt: TGTGCCAGCAGACAAATCCCCCTCGGCGGGAACACTGAAGCTTTCTTT

d_gene: TRBD2
len: 15
j_gene: TRBJ2-7
v_gene: TRBV19
abundance: few
CDR3aa: CASSRGLAVGYEQYF
CDR3nt: TGTGCCAGTAGTAGAGGACTAGCGGTGGGTTACGAGCAGTACTTC

d_gene: NA
len: 16
j_gene: TRBJ1-1
v_gene: TRBV28
abundance: many
CDR3aa: CASSFQNVGFDTEAFF
CDR3nt: TGTGCCAGCAGTTTTCAAAATGTGGGTTTTGACACTGAAGCTTTCTTT

d_gene: NA
len: 17
j_gene: TRBJ1-2
v_gene: TRBV6-2/TRBV6-3
abundance: once
CDR3aa: CASSYYPLPGIPYGYTF
CDR3nt: TGTGCCAGCAGTTACTACCCATTACCCGGGATTCCCTATGGCTACACCTTC

d_gene: TRBD1
len: 14
j_gene: TRBJ1-2
v_gene: TRBV9
abundance: many
CDR3aa: CASSARTGEYGYTF
CDR3nt: TGTGCCAGCAGCGCGAGGACAGGTGAATATGGCTACACCTTC

d_gene: TRBD2
len: 16
j_gene: TRBJ2-2
v_gene: TRBV9
abundance: NA
CDR3aa: CASNGLAGVDTGELFF
CDR3nt: TGTGCCAGCAACGGGCTAGCGGGAGTTGACACCGGGGAGCTGTTTTTT

d_gene: NA
len: 15
j_gene: TRBJ1-5
v_gene: TRBV11-2
abundance: NA
CDR3aa: CASSLGSGTYQPQHF
CDR3nt: TGTGCCAGCAGCTTAGGATCCGGGACCTATCAGCCCCAGCATTTT

d_gene: NA
len: 16
j_gene: TRBJ2-3
v_gene: TRBV20-1
abundance: few
CDR3aa: CSANGPQATSTDTQYF
CDR3nt: TGCAGTGCTAACGGGCCCCAAGCCACTAGCACAGATACGCAGTATTTT

d_gene: TRBD2
len: 16
j_gene: TRBJ2-7
v_gene: TRBV28
abundance: many
CDR3aa: CASSWRTSGRMNEQYF
CDR3nt: TGTGCCAGCAGTTGGAGGACTAGCGGGAGGATGAACGAGCAGTACTTC

d_gene: NA
len: 12
j_gene: TRBJ2-5
v_gene: TRBV6-1
abundance: many
CDR3aa: CATSGSGETQYF
CDR3nt: TGTGCCACCTCTGGCTCCGGGGAGACCCAGTACTTC

d_gene: TRBD2
len: 16
j_gene: TRBJ2-2
v_gene: TRBV11-2
abundance: few
CDR3aa: CASSPSGRRDTGELFF
CDR3nt: TGTGCCAGCAGTCCCAGCGGGAGAAGGGACACCGGGGAGCTGTTTTTT

d_gene: TRBD2
len: 15
j_gene: TRBJ2-7
v_gene: TRBV6-5
abundance: many
CDR3aa: CASSYPTSAAYEQYF
CDR3nt: TGTGCCAGCAGTTACCCGACTAGCGCCGCCTACGAGCAGTACTTC

d_gene: TRBD1
len: 16
j_gene: TRBJ2-7
v_gene: TRBV28
abundance: few
CDR3aa: CASSLHTGGAYNEQYF
CDR3nt: TGTGCCAGCAGTCTCCACACAGGGGGCGCGTACAACGAGCAGTACTTC

d_gene: NA
len: 14
j_gene: TRBJ2-4
v_gene: TRBV20-1
abundance: NA
CDR3aa: CSAREGQGLNIQYF
CDR3nt: TGCAGTGCTAGAGAAGGGCAGGGCCTAAACATTCAGTACTTC

d_gene: NA
len: 14
j_gene: TRBJ1-5
v_gene: TRBV7-2
abundance: many
CDR3aa: CASSLGGGEQPQHF
CDR3nt: TGTGCCAGCAGCTTGGGAGGGGGAGAGCAGCCCCAGCATTTT

d_gene: NA
len: 13
j_gene: TRBJ1-2
v_gene: TRBV6-5
abundance: many
CDR3aa: CASLRDWGYGYTF
CDR3nt: TGTGCCAGCCTGAGAGACTGGGGCTATGGCTACACCTTC

d_gene: NA
len: 14
j_gene: TRBJ2-7
v_gene: TRBV2
abundance: many
CDR3aa: CASYVRGTSYEQYF
CDR3nt: TGTGCCAGCTATGTTAGGGGAACCTCCTACGAGCAGTACTTC

d_gene: NA
len: 16
j_gene: TRBJ2-7
v_gene: TRBV12-3/TRBV12-4
abundance: many
CDR3aa: CASSLGSYLDSYEQYF
CDR3nt: TGTGCCAGCAGTTTAGGGTCCTACCTCGACTCCTACGAGCAGTACTTC

d_gene: NA
len: 12
j_gene: TRBJ2-5
v_gene: TRBV2
abundance: many
CDR3aa: CASSDLAETQYF
CDR3nt: TGTGCCAGCAGTGATCTAGCGGAGACCCAGTACTTC

d_gene: NA
len: 14
j_gene: TRBJ2-3
v_gene: TRBV12-3/TRBV12-4
abundance: few
CDR3aa: CASSPGLSLDTQYF
CDR3nt: TGTGCCAGCAGTCCGGGACTCTCCTTGGATACGCAGTATTTT

d_gene: TRBD2
len: 15
j_gene: TRBJ2-7
v_gene: TRBV19
abundance: many
CDR3aa: CASSSRLAGGYEQYF
CDR3nt: TGTGCCAGTAGTTCTCGACTAGCGGGCGGCTACGAGCAGTACTTC

d_gene: NA
len: 15
j_gene: TRBJ2-7
v_gene: TRBV18
abundance: many
CDR3aa: CASSPPMLGYYEQYF
CDR3nt: TGTGCCAGCTCACCACCAATGTTGGGCTACTACGAGCAGTACTTC

d_gene: TRBD2
len: 14
j_gene: TRBJ2-7
v_gene: TRBV6-2/TRBV6-3
abundance: many
CDR3aa: CASSRDGRTYEQYF
CDR3nt: TGTGCCAGCAGCCGTGACGGGAGGACATACGAGCAGTACTTC

d_gene: NA
len: 14
j_gene: TRBJ2-5
v_gene: TRBV12-3/TRBV12-4
abundance: many
CDR3aa: CASSLPAQVETQYF
CDR3nt: TGTGCCAGCAGTTTACCCGCCCAAGTGGAGACCCAGTACTTC

d_gene: NA
len: 12
j_gene: TRBJ1-2
v_gene: TRBV24-1
abundance: many
CDR3aa: CATSGPGSGYTF
CDR3nt: TGTGCCACCAGTGGACCGGGTAGTGGCTACACCTTC

d_gene: NA
len: 15
j_gene: TRBJ1-2
v_gene: TRBV10-3
abundance: many
CDR3aa: CAIRELPVSNYGYTF
CDR3nt: TGTGCCATCAGGGAACTCCCAGTAAGCAACTATGGCTACACCTTC

d_gene: NA
len: 16
j_gene: TRBJ2-7
v_gene: TRBV7-2
abundance: many
CDR3aa: CASSLLPPTGWDEQYF
CDR3nt: TGTGCCAGCAGCTTACTCCCACCGACAGGCTGGGACGAGCAGTACTTC

d_gene: TRBD2
len: 15
j_gene: TRBJ2-5
v_gene: TRBV12-3/TRBV12-4
abundance: many
CDR3aa: CASSFTSGNQETQYF
CDR3nt: TGTGCCAGCAGTTTTACTAGCGGGAACCAAGAGACCCAGTACTTC

d_gene: TRBD2
len: 16
j_gene: TRBJ2-7
v_gene: TRBV2
abundance: NA
CDR3aa: CASIPGLAGGGYEQYF
CDR3nt: TGTGCCAGCATTCCGGGACTAGCGGGAGGGGGCTACGAGCAGTACTTC

d_gene: NA
len: 14
j_gene: TRBJ2-7
v_gene: TRBV20-1
abundance: many
CDR3aa: CSASSSANHYEQYF
CDR3nt: TGCAGTGCTAGCTCATCAGCAAATCACTACGAGCAGTACTTC